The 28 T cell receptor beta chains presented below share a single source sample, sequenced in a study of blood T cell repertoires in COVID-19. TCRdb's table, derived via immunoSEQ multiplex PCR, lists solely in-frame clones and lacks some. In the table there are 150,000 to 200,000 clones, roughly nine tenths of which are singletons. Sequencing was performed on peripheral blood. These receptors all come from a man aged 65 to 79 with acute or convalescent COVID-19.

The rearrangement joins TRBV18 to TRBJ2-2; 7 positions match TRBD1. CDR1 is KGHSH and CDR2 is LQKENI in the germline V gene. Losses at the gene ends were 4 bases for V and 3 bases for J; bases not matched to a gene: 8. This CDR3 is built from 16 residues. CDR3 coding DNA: TGTGCCAGCTCACTGAACGCCGGGACAGACACCGGGGAGCTGTTTTTT. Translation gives CASSLNAGTDTGELFF. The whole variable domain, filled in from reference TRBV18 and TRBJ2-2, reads NAGVMQNPRHLVRRRGQEARLRCSPMKGHSHVYWYRQLPEEGLKFMVYLQKENIIDESGMPKERFSAEFPKEGPSILRIQQVVRGDSAAYFCASSLNAGTDTGELFFGEGSRLTVL.

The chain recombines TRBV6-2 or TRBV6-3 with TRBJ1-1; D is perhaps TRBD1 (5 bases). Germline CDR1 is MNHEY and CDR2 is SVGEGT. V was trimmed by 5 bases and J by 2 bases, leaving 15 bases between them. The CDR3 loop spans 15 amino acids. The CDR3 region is CASSRQGFGNTEAFF. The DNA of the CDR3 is TGTGCCAGCAGTCGGCAGGGATTTGGCAACACTGAAGCTTTCTTT.

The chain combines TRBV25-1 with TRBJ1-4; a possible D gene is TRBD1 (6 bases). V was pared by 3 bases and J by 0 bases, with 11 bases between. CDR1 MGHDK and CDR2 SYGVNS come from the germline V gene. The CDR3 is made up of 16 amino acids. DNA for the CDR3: TGTGCCAGCAGTGAGGGACAAACTCCAACTAATGAAAAACTGTTTTTT. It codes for CASSEGQTPTNEKLFF.

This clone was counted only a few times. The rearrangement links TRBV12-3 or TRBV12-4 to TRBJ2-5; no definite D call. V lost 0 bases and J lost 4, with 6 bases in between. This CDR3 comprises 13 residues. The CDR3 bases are TGTGCCAGCAGTTTAGCGCGTCCAGAGACCCAGTACTTC. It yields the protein CASSLARPETQYF.

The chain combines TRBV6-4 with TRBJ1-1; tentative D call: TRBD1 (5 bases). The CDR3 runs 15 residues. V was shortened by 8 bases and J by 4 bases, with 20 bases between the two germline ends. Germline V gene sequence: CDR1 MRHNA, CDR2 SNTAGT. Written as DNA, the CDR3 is TGTGCCAGCCGCCTTGCGGGCGGCGGGGGCACTGAAGCTTTCTTT. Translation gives CASRLAGGGGTEAFF.

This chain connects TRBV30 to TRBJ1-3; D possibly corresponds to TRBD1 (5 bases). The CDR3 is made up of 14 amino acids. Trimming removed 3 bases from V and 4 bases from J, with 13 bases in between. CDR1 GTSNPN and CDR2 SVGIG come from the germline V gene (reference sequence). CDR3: CAWRRDRTGNTIYF. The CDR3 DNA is TGTGCCTGGAGGCGGGACCGGACGGGAAACACCATATATTTT.

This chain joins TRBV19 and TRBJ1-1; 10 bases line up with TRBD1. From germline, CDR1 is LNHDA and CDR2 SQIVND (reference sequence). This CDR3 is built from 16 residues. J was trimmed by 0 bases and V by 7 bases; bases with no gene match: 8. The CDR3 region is CASIRGQGTMNTEAFF. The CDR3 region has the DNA TGTGCCAGTATTAGGGGACAGGGGACGATGAACACTGAAGCTTTCTTT.

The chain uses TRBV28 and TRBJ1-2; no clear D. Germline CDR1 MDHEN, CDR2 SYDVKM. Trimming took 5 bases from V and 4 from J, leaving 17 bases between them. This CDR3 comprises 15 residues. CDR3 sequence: CASSPPTRGGYGYTF. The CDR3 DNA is TGTGCCAGCAGTCCCCCCACCCGGGGAGGCTATGGCTACACCTTC.

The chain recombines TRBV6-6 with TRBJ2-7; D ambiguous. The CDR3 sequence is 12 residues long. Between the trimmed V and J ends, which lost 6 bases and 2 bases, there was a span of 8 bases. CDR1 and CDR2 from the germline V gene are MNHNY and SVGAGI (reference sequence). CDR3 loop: CASRRDTYEQYF. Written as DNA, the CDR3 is TGTGCCAGCAGGAGAGATACCTACGAGCAGTACTTC.

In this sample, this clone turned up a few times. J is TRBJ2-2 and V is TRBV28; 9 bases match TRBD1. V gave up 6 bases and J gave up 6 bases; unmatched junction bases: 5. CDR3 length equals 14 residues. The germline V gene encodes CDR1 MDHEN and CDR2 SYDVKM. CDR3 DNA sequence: TGTGCCAGCAGGGGGACAGGGATAGCCGGGGAGCTGTTTTTT. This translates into CASRGTGIAGELFF.

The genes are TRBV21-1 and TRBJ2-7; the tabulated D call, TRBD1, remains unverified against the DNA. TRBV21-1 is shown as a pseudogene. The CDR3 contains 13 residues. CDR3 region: CATGRAPSYEQYF. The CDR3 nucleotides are TGTGCCACTGGGCGCGCCCCTTCCTACGAGCAGTACTTC.

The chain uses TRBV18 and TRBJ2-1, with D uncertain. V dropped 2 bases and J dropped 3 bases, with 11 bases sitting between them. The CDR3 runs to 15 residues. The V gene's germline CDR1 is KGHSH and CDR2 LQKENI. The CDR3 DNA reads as TGTGCCAGCTCACCAGGCCAGGAACGCTACAATGAGCAGTTCTTC. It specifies CASSPGQERYNEQFF.

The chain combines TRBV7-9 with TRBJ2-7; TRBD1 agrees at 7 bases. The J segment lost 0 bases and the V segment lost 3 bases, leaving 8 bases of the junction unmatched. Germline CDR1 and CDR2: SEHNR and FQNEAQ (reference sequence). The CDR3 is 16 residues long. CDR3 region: CASSLEPGQRSYEQYF. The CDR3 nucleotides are TGTGCCAGCAGCTTGGAACCGGGACAGCGCTCCTACGAGCAGTACTTC.

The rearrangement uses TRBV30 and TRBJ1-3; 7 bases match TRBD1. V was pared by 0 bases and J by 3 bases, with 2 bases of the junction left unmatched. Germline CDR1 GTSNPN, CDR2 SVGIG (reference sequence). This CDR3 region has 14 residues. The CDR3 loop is CAWSVGGFGNTIYF. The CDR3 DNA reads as TGTGCCTGGAGTGTAGGGGGCTTTGGAAACACCATATATTTT. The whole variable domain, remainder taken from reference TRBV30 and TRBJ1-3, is SQTIHQWPATLVQPVGSPLSLECTVEGTSNPNLYWYRQAAGRGLQLLFYSVGIGQISSEVPQNLSASRPQDRQFILSSKKLLLSDSGFYLCAWSVGGFGNTIYFGEGSWLTVV.

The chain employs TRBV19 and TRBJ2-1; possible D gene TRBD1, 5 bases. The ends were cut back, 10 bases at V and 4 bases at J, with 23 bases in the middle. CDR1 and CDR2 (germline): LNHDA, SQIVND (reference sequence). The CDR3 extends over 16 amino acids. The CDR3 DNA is TGTGCCACCTTTGAAAATGGGGCAGGTTATTACAATGAGCAGTTCTTC. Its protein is CATFENGAGYYNEQFF.

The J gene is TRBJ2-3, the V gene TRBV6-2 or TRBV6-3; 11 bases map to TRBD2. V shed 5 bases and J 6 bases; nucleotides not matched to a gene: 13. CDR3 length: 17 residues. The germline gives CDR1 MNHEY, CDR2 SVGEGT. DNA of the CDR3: TGTGCCAGCAGTCTCCCTGAGATAGCGGGAGGGGGCGATACGCAGTATTTT. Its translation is CASSLPEIAGGGDTQYF.

Written as DNA, the CDR3 is TGTGCCTGGAGTTCCGACAGGGGGCCTTACAATGAGCAGTTCTTC. Encoded protein: CAWSSDRGPYNEQFF. The chain recombines TRBV30 with TRBJ2-1, with 10 nucleotides matching TRBD1. V shed 2 bases and J 4 bases; nucleotides not matched to a gene: 5. The CDR3 is 15 residues long. The germline V gene encodes CDR1 GTSNPN and CDR2 SVGIG (reference sequence).

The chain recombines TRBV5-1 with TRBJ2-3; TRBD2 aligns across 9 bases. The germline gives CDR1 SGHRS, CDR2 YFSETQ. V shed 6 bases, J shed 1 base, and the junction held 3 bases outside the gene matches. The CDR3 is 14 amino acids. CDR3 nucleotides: TGCGCCAGCAACAAGCGGGAGGGCACAGATACGCAGTATTTT. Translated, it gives CASNKREGTDTQYF.

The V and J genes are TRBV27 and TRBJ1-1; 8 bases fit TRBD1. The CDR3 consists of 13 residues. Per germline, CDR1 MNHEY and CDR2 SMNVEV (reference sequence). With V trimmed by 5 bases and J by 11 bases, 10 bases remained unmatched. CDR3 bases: TGTGCCAGCAGTCCCTACGGACAGGGTCGGGCTTTCTTT. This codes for CASSPYGQGRAFF.

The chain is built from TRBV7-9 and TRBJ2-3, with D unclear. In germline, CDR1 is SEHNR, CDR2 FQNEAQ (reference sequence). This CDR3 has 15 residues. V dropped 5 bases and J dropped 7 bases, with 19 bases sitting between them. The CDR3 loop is CASSPVIFIRNTQYF. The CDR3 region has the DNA TGTGCCAGCAGCCCGGTAATATTCATCCGAAATACGCAGTATTTT.

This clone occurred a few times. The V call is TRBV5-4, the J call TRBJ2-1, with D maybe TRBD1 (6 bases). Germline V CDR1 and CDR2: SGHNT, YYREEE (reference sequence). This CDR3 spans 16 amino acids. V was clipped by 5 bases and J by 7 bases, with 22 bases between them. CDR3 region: CASRPDMGAPMNEQFF. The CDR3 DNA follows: TGTGCCAGCAGGCCGGACATGGGGGCGCCTATGAATGAGCAGTTCTTC.

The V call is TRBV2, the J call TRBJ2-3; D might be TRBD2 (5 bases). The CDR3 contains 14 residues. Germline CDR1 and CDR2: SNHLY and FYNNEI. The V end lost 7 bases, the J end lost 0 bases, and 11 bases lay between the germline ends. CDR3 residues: CASIFRGSTDTQYF. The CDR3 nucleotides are TGTGCCAGCATTTTTCGCGGGAGCACAGATACGCAGTATTTT.

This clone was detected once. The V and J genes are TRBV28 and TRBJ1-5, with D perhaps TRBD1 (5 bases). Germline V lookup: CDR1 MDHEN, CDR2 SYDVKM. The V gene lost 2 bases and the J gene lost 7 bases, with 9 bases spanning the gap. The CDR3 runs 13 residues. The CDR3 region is CASSLDSNQPQHF. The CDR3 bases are TGTGCCAGCAGTTTAGACAGTAACCAGCCCCAGCATTTT.

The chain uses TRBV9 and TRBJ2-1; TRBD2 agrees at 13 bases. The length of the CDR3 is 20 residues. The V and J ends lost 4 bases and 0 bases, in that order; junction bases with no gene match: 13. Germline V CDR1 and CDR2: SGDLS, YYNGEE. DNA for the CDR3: TGTGCCAGCAGCCGCCTGGGGACTAGCGGGACCAAGAGCTCCTACAATGAGCAGTTCTTC. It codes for CASSRLGTSGTKSSYNEQFF.

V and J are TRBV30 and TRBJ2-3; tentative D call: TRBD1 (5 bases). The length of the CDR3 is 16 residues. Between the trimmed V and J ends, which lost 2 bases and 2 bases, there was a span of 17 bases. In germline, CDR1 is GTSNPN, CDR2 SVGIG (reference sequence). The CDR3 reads CAWSTGTGVSTDTQYF. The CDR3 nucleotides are TGTGCCTGGAGTACAGGTACAGGAGTTTCCACAGATACGCAGTATTTT.

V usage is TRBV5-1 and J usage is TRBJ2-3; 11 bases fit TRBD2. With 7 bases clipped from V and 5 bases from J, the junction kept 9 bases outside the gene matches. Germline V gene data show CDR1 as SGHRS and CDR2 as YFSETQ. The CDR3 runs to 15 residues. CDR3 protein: CASFSGGAEGDTQYF. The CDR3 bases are TGCGCCAGCTTTAGCGGGGGGGCTGAGGGAGATACGCAGTATTTT.

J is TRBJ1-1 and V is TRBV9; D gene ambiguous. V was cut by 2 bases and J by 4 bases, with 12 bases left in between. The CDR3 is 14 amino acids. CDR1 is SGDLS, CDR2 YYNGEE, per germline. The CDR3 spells CASSVDVEPTEAFF. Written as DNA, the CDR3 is TGTGCCAGCAGCGTCGATGTTGAGCCCACTGAAGCTTTCTTT.

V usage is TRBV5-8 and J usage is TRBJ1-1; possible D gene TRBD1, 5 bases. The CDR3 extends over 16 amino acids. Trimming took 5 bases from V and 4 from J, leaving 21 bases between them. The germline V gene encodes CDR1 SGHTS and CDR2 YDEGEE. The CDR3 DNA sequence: TGTGCCAGCAGTGGGGCCTGGGGGGGACGAAGCACTGAAGCTTTCTTT. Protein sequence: CASSGAWGGRSTEAFF. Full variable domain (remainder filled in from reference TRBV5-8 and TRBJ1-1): EAGVTQSPTHLIKTRGQQATLRCSPISGHTSVYWYQQALGLGLQFLLWYDEGEERNRGNFPPRFSGRQFPNYSSELNVNALELEDSALYLCASSGAWGGRSTEAFFGQGTRLTVV.